Shown below are 31 T cell receptor beta chains from a single sample sequenced in a study of cytomegalovirus exposure and HLA in healthy donors. Researchers ran the PCR with 60 Vbeta and 13 Jbeta primers. Method: immunoSEQ multiplex PCR; TCRdb's copy keeps in-frame clones and lacks some. The table shows approximately 100,000 clones, with 76% occurring only once. Source material: PBMCs. These receptors were obtained from a woman in her forties or fifties in good health and CMV-seropositive.

The chain couples TRBV27 to TRBJ2-1; 9 nucleotides align to TRBD2. Per germline, CDR1 MNHEY and CDR2 SMNVEV (reference sequence). The CDR3 length is 15 residues. J gave up 1 base and V 2 bases, and 0 bases lay outside the gene matches. CDR3 amino acids: CASSLLAGSYNEQFF. DNA of the CDR3: TGTGCCAGCAGTTTACTAGCGGGGTCCTACAATGAGCAGTTCTTC.

This clone occurred a few times. This rearrangement joins TRBV18 to TRBJ1-5; TRBD1 is a possible D gene (6 bases). The V gene's germline CDR1 is KGHSH and CDR2 LQKENI. V gave up 6 bases and J gave up 8 bases, with 17 bases separating them. The length of the CDR3 is 14 residues. CDR3 residues: CASSPDGGQKPQHF. The CDR3 DNA reads TGTGCCAGCTCGCCCGACGGGGGGCAAAAGCCCCAGCATTTT.

The CDR3 nucleotides are TGCGCCAGCCACAGCTCGGTCGGCGACGAGCAGTACTTC. Protein: CASHSSVGDEQYF. The chain links TRBV5-1 to TRBJ2-7, with no clear D. Germline values: CDR1 SGHRS, CDR2 YFSETQ. Trimming shortened V by 7 bases and J by 5 bases, and 16 bases separated the two germline ends. The CDR3 contains 13 residues. Full variable domain (outside the CDR3, taken from reference TRBV5-1 and TRBJ2-7): KAGVTQTPRYLIKTRGQQVTLSCSPISGHRSVSWYQQTPGQGLQFLFEYFSETQRNKGNFPGRFSGRQFSNSRSEMNVSTLELGDSALYLCASHSSVGDEQYFGPGTRLTVT.

With respect to this clone: This sample includes further DNA sequences coding for the same CDR3. Here the CDR3 reads CASSYRDSSYEQYF. CDR3 DNA sequence: TGTGCCAGCAGCTACCGGGACAGCTCCTACGAGCAGTACTTC. The rearrangement uses TRBV5-5 and TRBJ2-7; 7 bases align to TRBD1. The germline gives CDR1 SGHKS, CDR2 YYEKEE (reference sequence). The CDR3 spans 14 residues. J lost 0 bases, V lost 3 bases, and 3 bases had no gene match. Drawing the rest from reference TRBV5-5 and TRBJ2-7, the complete variable domain is DAGVTQSPTHLIKTRGQQVTLRCSPISGHKSVSWYQQVLGQGPQFIFQYYEKEERGRGNFPDRFSARQFPNYSSELNVNALLLGDSALYLCASSYRDSSYEQYFGPGTRLTVT.

The V gene is TRBV7-2, the J gene TRBJ1-5; no clear D. Germline V gene lookup returns CDR1 SGHTA and CDR2 FQGNSA. V lost 5 bases and J lost 8, with 13 bases in between. The length of the CDR3 is 13 residues. CDR3 DNA sequence: TGTGCCAGCAGCATGACGGGATGGGAGCCCCAGCATTTT. Translated: CASSMTGWEPQHF.

This clone came up once. The chain recombines TRBV12-5 with TRBJ2-7, with 7 nucleotides matching TRBD1. CDR1 is LGHNT, CDR2 FRNRAP, per germline. The CDR3 length is 17 residues. Trimming at V came to 0 bases and at J to 0 bases, leaving 8 bases not matched to a gene. CDR3 in DNA: TGTGCTAGTGGTTTGGTACTTGTGACAGGGTCCTCCTACGAGCAGTACTTC. It translates to CASGLVLVTGSSYEQYF.

This sequence joins TRBV2 and TRBJ1-5; D gene unclear. V was cut by 3 bases and J by 7 bases, with 10 bases left in between. Germline V CDR1 and CDR2: SNHLY, FYNNEI. The CDR3 consists of 13 residues. In DNA, the CDR3 is TGTGCCAGCAGTGACAGTTTCCGCCAGCCCCAGCATTTT. Its protein is CASSDSFRQPQHF.

The chain is built from TRBV6-6 and TRBJ1-1, with a possible D match to TRBD1 (5 bases). Germline V CDR1 and CDR2: MNHNY, SVGAGI (reference sequence). V was pared by 7 bases and J by 2 bases, with 14 bases between. The CDR3 spans 14 residues. The CDR3 nucleotides read TGTGCCAGCACCCTGGGACTGAGCAACACTGAAGCTTTCTTT. It codes for CASTLGLSNTEAFF.

The count of this clone is one. This chain links TRBV5-6 with TRBJ2-6; D perhaps matches TRBD2 (6 bases). This CDR3 is built from 14 residues. Looked up from germline, CDR1 is SGHDT and CDR2 is YYEEEE. The germline V and J ends were trimmed by 7 bases and 1 base, with 9 bases remaining between them. The CDR3: CASFGSSGANVLTF. The DNA for the CDR3 is TGTGCCAGCTTCGGGAGTTCTGGGGCCAACGTCCTGACTTTC.

The V call is TRBV11-2, the J call TRBJ2-3; 8 bases match TRBD2. From germline, CDR1 is SGHAT and CDR2 FQNNGV. The CDR3 totals 17 residues. The V and J ends lost 5 bases and 5 bases, in that order; junction bases with no gene match: 15. The CDR3 here is CASSPSAGSGEGDTQYF. The CDR3 coding sequence is TGTGCCAGCAGCCCCTCCGCGGGTAGCGGGGAGGGAGATACGCAGTATTTT.

This clone was seen a few times. CDR3 sequence reads: CASSIKPRGWETQYF. The CDR3 DNA follows: TGTGCCAGCAGTATCAAACCGCGGGGGTGGGAGACCCAGTACTTC. The chain joins TRBV7-9 to TRBJ2-5; 7 nucleotides match TRBD2. The CDR3 has 15 amino acids. CDR1 SEHNR and CDR2 FQNEAQ come from the germline V gene (reference sequence). Trimming removed 6 bases from V and 5 bases from J; junction bases left unmatched: 12. Full variable domain (outside the CDR3, taken from reference TRBV7-9 and TRBJ2-5): DTGVSQNPRHKITKRGQNVTFRCDPISEHNRLYWYRQTLGQGPEFLTYFQNEAQLEKSRLLSDRFSAERPKGSFSTLEIQRTEQGDSAMYLCASSIKPRGWETQYFGPGTRLLVL.

The gene calls are TRBV14 and TRBJ2-1; 9 bases agree with TRBD1. Germline-derived CDR1 and CDR2 are SGHDN and FVKESK. The trim removed 3 bases at V and 6 bases at J, leaving 12 bases unmatched. This CDR3 has 17 residues. The CDR3 sequence is CASSQGGTGKFGNEQFF. The CDR3 region has the DNA TGTGCCAGCAGCCAGGGGGGGACAGGGAAGTTTGGCAATGAGCAGTTCTTC.

This clone was seen a single time. The chain is built from TRBV14 and TRBJ2-1; the D gene is possibly TRBD2 (5 bases). The CDR3 consists of 13 residues. V was trimmed by 0 bases and J by 10 bases, leaving 10 bases between them. Germline V gene data show CDR1 as SGHDN and CDR2 as FVKESK. In DNA, the CDR3 is TGTGCCAGCAGCCAAGACTGGCCTAGCGAGCAGTTCTTC. It yields the protein CASSQDWPSEQFF.

The chain carries TRBV7-6 and TRBJ1-2; maybe TRBD1 (6 bases). V gave up 5 bases and J gave up 3 bases, with 19 bases separating them. Germline V gene sequence: CDR1 SGHVS, CDR2 FNYEAQ. The CDR3 has 16 amino acids. Here the CDR3 reads CASSPTALRGDYGYTF. The CDR3 DNA reads as TGTGCCAGCAGCCCGACAGCTCTCAGGGGAGACTATGGCTACACCTTC.

This clone was detected once. This chain connects TRBV19 to TRBJ1-2, with a tentative D call TRBD1 (5 bases). Trimming stripped 6 bases from V and 6 bases from J, with 14 bases between. CDR3 size: 13 residues. Germline CDR1 and CDR2: LNHDA and SQIVND (reference sequence). The CDR3 DNA follows: TGTGCCAGTAGCTACAGGCAACCCCATGGCTACACCTTC. It translates to CASSYRQPHGYTF.

The chain uses TRBV10-3 and TRBJ2-2; TRBD2 aligns across 7 bases. CDR3 length: 15 amino acids. The V gene end was trimmed by 4 bases and the J gene end by 7 bases; junction bases not matched to a gene: 9. CDR1 and CDR2 (germline): ENHRY, SYGVKD. CDR3: CAISAAGVASGELFF. The CDR3 DNA reads TGTGCCATCAGTGCTGCGGGGGTCGCCAGCGGGGAGCTGTTTTTT.

V gene TRBV7-9 combines with J gene TRBJ1-2, with D maybe TRBD1 (5 bases). Trimming removed 7 bases at V and 3 bases at J, with 18 bases between. Germline-derived CDR1 and CDR2 are SEHNR and FQNEAQ (reference sequence). The CDR3 extends over 15 amino acids. The CDR3 coding sequence is TGTGCCAGCACCACTGCAGGGCGGTCTTACTATGGCTACACCTTC. This translates into CASTTAGRSYYGYTF.

The rearrangement uses TRBV27 and TRBJ2-2; 9 bases are shared with TRBD1. Germline V gene lookup returns CDR1 MNHEY and CDR2 SMNVEV (reference sequence). CDR3 size: 15 residues. V lost 5 bases to trimming and J lost 4 bases; unmatched junction nucleotides: 5. The CDR3, as DNA: TGTGCCAGCAGTCTCAGACAGGGGGGCACCGGGGAGCTGTTTTTT. It codes for CASSLRQGGTGELFF.

The chain joins TRBV6-6 to TRBJ2-5; D may be TRBD1 (6 bases). Germline V CDR1 and CDR2: MNHNY, SVGAGI (reference sequence). The CDR3 length is 13 residues. V gave up 7 bases and J gave up 6 bases, with 15 bases separating them. The DNA of the CDR3 is TGTGCCAGCACCTCACGACAGGCGCAGACCCAGTACTTC. Its protein product is CASTSRQAQTQYF.

The chain links TRBV13 to TRBJ1-2; D is uncertain. V lost 3 bases and J lost 2, with 10 bases in between. CDR1 and CDR2 (germline): PRHDT, FYEKMQ (reference sequence). This CDR3 is 14 amino acids long. Here the CDR3 reads CASSFAERNYGYTF. CDR3 in DNA: TGTGCCAGCAGCTTCGCGGAGAGGAACTATGGCTACACCTTC. Supplemented by reference TRBV13 and TRBJ1-2, the full variable domain reads AAGVIQSPRHLIKEKRETATLKCYPIPRHDTVYWYQQGPGQDPQFLISFYEKMQSDKGSIPDRFSAQQFSDYHSELNMSSLELGDSALYFCASSFAERNYGYTFGSGTRLTVV.

As for this clone: Other DNA sequences in this sample translate to the same CDR3. This sequence joins TRBV2 and TRBJ2-5; 7 bases align to TRBD1. The germline V gene has CDR1 SNHLY and CDR2 FYNNEI. The CDR3 length is 14 residues. V dropped 1 base and J dropped 1; count of bases not matched to a gene: 0. CDR3 residues: CASSEDRGQETQYF. CDR3 bases: TGTGCCAGCAGTGAAGACAGGGGCCAAGAGACCCAGTACTTC.

The chain recombines TRBV7-9 with TRBJ2-1, with 11 bases aligning to TRBD2. With 3 bases clipped from V and 0 bases from J, the junction kept 4 bases outside the gene matches. This CDR3 spans 17 amino acids. Germline V lookup: CDR1 SEHNR, CDR2 FQNEAQ (reference sequence). The CDR3 DNA reads as TGTGCCAGCAGCTTCGGGACTAGCGGCTTCTCCTACAATGAGCAGTTCTTC. Translation: CASSFGTSGFSYNEQFF. The variable domain in full, with the rest retrieved from reference TRBV7-9 and TRBJ2-1, is DTGVSQNPRHKITKRGQNVTFRCDPISEHNRLYWYRQTLGQGPEFLTYFQNEAQLEKSRLLSDRFSAERPKGSFSTLEIQRTEQGDSAMYLCASSFGTSGFSYNEQFFGPGTRLTVL.

This clone was seen just once. The gene calls are TRBV5-6 and TRBJ1-1; 8 bases are a match to TRBD1. Trimming at V came to 3 bases and at J to 6 bases, leaving 13 bases not matched to a gene. Germline V lookup: CDR1 SGHDT, CDR2 YYEEEE. CDR3 length: 16 amino acids. This CDR3 reads CASSSWLDRDLAEAFF. The DNA of the CDR3 is TGTGCCAGCAGCTCATGGCTGGACAGGGATCTTGCTGAAGCTTTCTTT.

The V and J genes are TRBV18 and TRBJ2-1; TRBD1 aligns across 9 bases. Germline V CDR1 and CDR2: KGHSH, LQKENI. This CDR3 region has 16 residues. Losses at the gene ends were 3 bases for V and 9 bases for J; bases not matched to a gene: 12. The CDR3 DNA reads as TGTGCCAGCTCACCCCCTGGGACAGGGTCACACAGTGAGCAGTTCTTC. It yields the protein CASSPPGTGSHSEQFF. Full variable domain (rest looked up from reference TRBV18 and TRBJ2-1): NAGVMQNPRHLVRRRGQEARLRCSPMKGHSHVYWYRQLPEEGLKFMVYLQKENIIDESGMPKERFSAEFPKEGPSILRIQQVVRGDSAAYFCASSPPGTGSHSEQFFGPGTRLTVL.

The chain uses TRBV13 and TRBJ2-1, with a possible D match to TRBD2 (7 bases). This CDR3 region has 16 residues. CDR1 and CDR2 (germline): PRHDT, FYEKMQ (reference sequence). The V gene lost 1 base and the J gene lost 5 bases, with 15 bases spanning the gap. The CDR3, as DNA: TGTGCCAGCAGCTTAGTAGGGAGGGGGAAAGACAATGAGCAGTTCTTC. Its protein is CASSLVGRGKDNEQFF.

V is TRBV7-2 and J is TRBJ2-3; weak D call: TRBD2 (5 bases). Germline-derived CDR1 and CDR2 are SGHTA and FQGNSA. The CDR3 is made up of 14 amino acids. The ends were cut back, 4 bases at V and 4 bases at J, with 12 bases in the middle. The CDR3 here is CASSSRDRPDTQYF. CDR3 nucleotides: TGTGCCAGCAGCTCTCGGGATCGCCCAGATACGCAGTATTTT.

This clone was detected only once. This chain uses TRBV7-9 with TRBJ2-7; 8 nucleotides line up with TRBD1. Germline-derived CDR1 and CDR2 are SEHNR and FQNEAQ (reference sequence). The CDR3 consists of 15 residues. V gave up 5 bases and J gave up 2 bases; unmatched junction bases: 8. The CDR3 loop is CASSHGQGRAYEQYF. The CDR3 nucleotides are TGTGCCAGCAGCCATGGACAGGGCAGAGCCTACGAGCAGTACTTC.

The chain uses TRBV7-6 and TRBJ2-5, with D possibly matching TRBD1 (6 bases). Trimming left V 5 bases short and J 2 bases short, with 21 bases between. Germline values: CDR1 SGHVS, CDR2 FNYEAQ. The CDR3 runs 17 residues. CDR3: CASSAKSQGTPQETQYF. The DNA for the CDR3 is TGTGCCAGCAGCGCAAAGAGCCAGGGGACCCCACAAGAGACCCAGTACTTC.

Here the CDR3 DNA reads TGTGCCAGTAGTAGGGGCAAGGGATCCAATCAGCCCCAGCATTTT. Its protein is CASSRGKGSNQPQHF. The chain has TRBV19 and TRBJ1-5, with D perhaps TRBD1 (5 bases). The V end lost 4 bases, the J end lost 3 bases, and 13 bases lay between the germline ends. The CDR3 sequence is 15 residues long. The germline gives CDR1 LNHDA, CDR2 SQIVND (reference sequence).

J is TRBJ2-7 and V is TRBV6-1; 10 positions agree with TRBD1. Germline trimming cut 8 bases from V and 6 bases from J; bases unmatched to any gene: 7. CDR3 size: 13 residues. The germline CDR1 and CDR2 sequences are MNHNS and SASEGT. CDR3: CASYRDRGLEQYF. For the CDR3, the DNA is TGTGCCAGCTACCGGGACAGGGGTCTCGAGCAGTACTTC.

The chain links TRBV7-3 to TRBJ2-5; TRBD1 might be the D (6 bases). Trimming cost V 1 base and J 5 bases, with 11 bases left between them. The CDR3 is made up of 14 amino acids. The germline V gene encodes CDR1 SGHTA and CDR2 FQGTGA. Here the CDR3 reads CASSLNGGQETQYF. CDR3 nucleotides: TGTGCCAGCAGCTTAAATGGGGGCCAGGAGACCCAGTACTTC.